This TCR beta chain was recorded in a study of T cell clones after liver transplantation. About the study: Pre-transplant mixed lymphocyte reactions yielded third-party-reactive TCRbeta sequences as comparators for graft-donor-reactive sequences. At least one year of complete immunosuppression withdrawal without enzymes over twice normal defined tolerance.

Data came from immunoSEQ multiplex PCR; TCRdb stores just in-frame clones and leaves some out. The sample lists 31,000 or so clones, around 94% occurring once. The V and J ends lost 2 bases and 2 bases respectively, with 7 bases between them. The CDR3 consists of 14 residues. Germline V lookup: CDR1 MNHNS, CDR2 SASEGT. The sample consisted of CD8+ T cells from blood, taken 12 months after liver transplant. This clonotype was obtained from a human patient who received a liver transplant. These T cells may partly come from the graft donor. The rearrangement joins TRBV6-1 to TRBJ1-3, with a weak D call TRBD1 (5 bases). The CDR3 protein is CASSESRAGNTIYF. As DNA, the CDR3 is TGTGCCAGCAGTGAATCCAGGGCTGGAAACACCATATATTTT.